The following is a TCR beta chain sequence with its context. Its target is unknown. From germline, CDR1 is SGHAT and CDR2 FQNNGV. V trimming: 5 bases; J trimming: 2 bases; junction bases outside the gene matches: 4. CDR3 length equals 14 residues. The sample comes from a study of shared clonotypes between healthy human individuals. Overall study results and limits: Non-shared clonotypes displayed generation probabilities falling below those of clonotypes present in all four donors.

Measured with immunoSEQ multiplex PCR; TCRdb has only the in-frame clones, and not every one. The sample contains approximately 350,000 clones, around 74% of which appear only once. The sequence was obtained from a man aged 25 to 40 in good health. V is TRBV11-2 and J is TRBJ1-2, with 8 positions matching TRBD1. The source material was memory CD4+ T cells sorted from blood. Specified subset: CD45RA-negative fraction. The CDR3 is CASSAGQGNYGYTF. For the CDR3, the DNA is TGTGCCAGCAGCGCCGGACAGGGAAACTATGGCTACACCTTC.